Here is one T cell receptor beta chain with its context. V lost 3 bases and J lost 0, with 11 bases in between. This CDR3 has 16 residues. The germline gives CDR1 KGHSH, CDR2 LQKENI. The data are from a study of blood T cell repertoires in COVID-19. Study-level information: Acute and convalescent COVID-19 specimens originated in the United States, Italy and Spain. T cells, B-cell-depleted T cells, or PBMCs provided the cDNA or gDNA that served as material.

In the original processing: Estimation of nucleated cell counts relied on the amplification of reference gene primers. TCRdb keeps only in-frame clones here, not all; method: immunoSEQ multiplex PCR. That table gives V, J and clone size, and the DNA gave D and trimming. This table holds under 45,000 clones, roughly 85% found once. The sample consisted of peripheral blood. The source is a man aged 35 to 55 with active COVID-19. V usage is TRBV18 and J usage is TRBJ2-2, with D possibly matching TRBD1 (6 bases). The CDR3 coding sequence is TGTGCCAGCTCACCCGGTGGACAGCCGAACACCGGGGAGCTGTTTTTT. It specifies CASSPGGQPNTGELFF.